These 20 T cell receptor beta chains originate from one sample sequenced in a study of cytomegalovirus exposure and HLA in healthy donors. This PCR relied on a set of 60 Vbeta primers and 13 Jbeta primers. Sequenced by immunoSEQ multiplex PCR; TCRdb stores in-frame clones only, minus some. The sample yields 100,000 to 150,000 clones, around four fifths seen once. The sequencing sample was made of PBMCs. These receptors were taken from a man aged 25 to 40 in good health and CMV-seronegative.

This clone was found a few times. J is TRBJ1-2 and V is TRBV28; TRBD1 might be the D (5 bases). The V gene's germline CDR1 is MDHEN and CDR2 SYDVKM. Trimming took 7 bases from V and 2 from J, leaving 11 bases between them. The CDR3 has 13 amino acids. CDR3 sequence (DNA): TGTGCCAGCATCGGACAAGCAAACTATGGCTACACCTTC. This encodes CASIGQANYGYTF.

The chain employs TRBV7-2 and TRBJ2-7, with D possibly TRBD2 on 5 matching bases. In germline, CDR1 is SGHTA, CDR2 FQGNSA. CDR3 length equals 14 residues. The V and J ends lost 3 bases and 5 bases respectively, with 14 bases between them. This chain's CDR3 is CASSFERVRHEQYF. CDR3 nucleotides: TGTGCCAGCAGCTTTGAGAGGGTGAGGCACGAGCAGTACTTC.

This chain uses TRBV5-1 with TRBJ2-3, with 10 positions matching TRBD2. CDR3 size: 15 residues. Germline lookup yields CDR1 SGHRS and CDR2 YFSETQ. The J segment lost 0 bases and the V segment lost 4 bases, leaving 2 bases of the junction unmatched. The DNA of the CDR3 is TGCGCCAGCAGCCCGACTAGCGGGAGCACAGATACGCAGTATTTT. It encodes CASSPTSGSTDTQYF.

This chain connects TRBV7-6 to TRBJ2-7, with D perhaps TRBD1 (6 bases). V was trimmed by 4 bases and J by 6 bases, leaving 13 bases between them. The CDR3 consists of 13 residues. From germline, CDR1 is SGHVS and CDR2 FNYEAQ. Written as DNA, the CDR3 is TGTGCCAGCAGCTCCTCGGGACACTTCGAGCAGTACTTC. Translating it yields CASSSSGHFEQYF.

The chain is built from TRBV4-1 and TRBJ1-5; D is unclear. Germline V gives CDR1 MGHRA, CDR2 YSYEKL. The V end was cut by 0 bases, the J end by 0 bases, with 24 bases between. The length of the CDR3 is 21 residues. CDR3 protein: CASSQDIEVRPDSYSNQPQHF. CDR3 in DNA: TGCGCCAGCAGCCAAGATATTGAAGTCAGGCCGGATTCGTATAGCAATCAGCCCCAGCATTTT.

The chain carries TRBV6-1 and TRBJ2-2, with D possibly matching TRBD1 (5 bases). V was clipped by 8 bases and J by 5 bases, with 15 bases between them. CDR1 is MNHNS and CDR2 is SASEGT in the germline V gene. This CDR3 has 14 amino acids. The CDR3 loop is CASRVRENTGELFF. The CDR3 nucleotides are TGTGCCAGCCGCGTCAGGGAAAATACCGGGGAGCTGTTTTTT.

This sequence joins TRBV29-1 and TRBJ2-7, with TRBD2 identical over 10 bases. The CDR3 spans 15 residues. The junction had 7 bases not matched to a gene; V was cut back by 4 bases and J by 1 base. Germline V gene data show CDR1 as SQVTM and CDR2 as ANQGSEA. The DNA for the CDR3 is TGCAGCGTTGCGAAACTAGCGGGGATTTCCTACGAGCAGTACTTC. This encodes CSVAKLAGISYEQYF.

The J gene is TRBJ2-5, the V gene TRBV5-1; TRBD2 agrees at 13 bases. With V trimmed by 4 bases and J by 2 bases, 2 bases remained unmatched. Germline V gives CDR1 SGHRS, CDR2 YFSETQ. The CDR3 contains 15 residues. For the CDR3, the DNA is TGCGCCAGCAGCCCGGGACTAGCGGGACAAGAGACCCAGTACTTC. It codes for CASSPGLAGQETQYF. Based on the CDR3 plus reference TRBV5-1 and TRBJ2-5, the full variable domain is KAGVTQTPRYLIKTRGQQVTLSCSPISGHRSVSWYQQTPGQGLQFLFEYFSETQRNKGNFPGRFSGRQFSNSRSEMNVSTLELGDSALYLCASSPGLAGQETQYFGPGTRLLVL.

This sequence joins TRBV2 and TRBJ2-5; 14 nucleotides agree with TRBD2. In germline, CDR1 is SNHLY, CDR2 FYNNEI. The CDR3 is 16 amino acids. Trimming cost V 3 bases and J 5 bases; bases outside gene matches: 5. The CDR3 protein is CASSETSGGARETQYF. Written as DNA, the CDR3 is TGTGCCAGCAGTGAGACTAGCGGGGGGGCCCGCGAGACCCAGTACTTC.

DNA of the CDR3: TGTGCCAGCACAGACGGGGGGGGCACTGAAGCTTTCTTT. Amino acids: CASTDGGGTEAFF. The V and J genes are TRBV7-9 and TRBJ1-1; D perhaps matches TRBD1 (5 bases). Germline V CDR1 and CDR2: SEHNR, FQNEAQ (reference sequence). CDR3 length: 13 residues. Trimming stripped 7 bases from V and 4 bases from J, with 13 bases between.

The chain joins TRBV27 to TRBJ1-1; 8 nucleotides agree with TRBD1. Germline V gene sequence: CDR1 MNHEY, CDR2 SMNVEV (reference sequence). V shed 7 bases, J shed 1 base, and the junction held 2 bases outside the gene matches. This CDR3 contains 13 residues. The CDR3 DNA reads TGTGCCAGCATAGGACAGGGGAACACTGAAGCTTTCTTT. Encoded protein: CASIGQGNTEAFF.

This clone was seen only once. CDR3 amino acids: CASQRGTGYEQYF. The DNA for the CDR3 is TGTGCCAGCCAAAGGGGGACAGGGTACGAGCAGTACTTC. The rearrangement links TRBV6-6 to TRBJ2-7, with TRBD1 matching 9 bases. Losses at the gene ends were 8 bases for V and 4 bases for J; bases not matched to a gene: 6. Germline V gene lookup returns CDR1 MNHNY and CDR2 SVGAGI (reference sequence). The CDR3 runs to 13 residues.

The chain uses TRBV15 and TRBJ1-5; 7 bases are shared with TRBD1. Germline trimming cut 3 bases from V and 5 bases from J; bases unmatched to any gene: 7. CDR3 length equals 15 residues. Per germline, CDR1 LNHNV and CDR2 YYDKDF (reference sequence). As DNA, the CDR3 is TGTGCCACCAGCAGCTCGACAGGGCCATATCAGCCCCAGCATTTT. Its translation is CATSSSTGPYQPQHF.

The chain has TRBV29-1 and TRBJ2-1; 9 bases align to TRBD2. CDR1 SQVTM and CDR2 ANQGSEA come from the germline V gene. This CDR3 is built from 13 residues. After removal of 5 bases from V and 7 bases from J, the junction contained 6 bases not matched to a gene. CDR3 protein: CSVWLAGKNEQFF. CDR3 bases: TGCAGCGTTTGGCTAGCGGGGAAAAATGAGCAGTTCTTC.

The chain combines TRBV27 with TRBJ2-3; the match to TRBD2 covers 13 bases. The J segment lost 2 bases and the V segment lost 8 bases, leaving 7 bases of the junction unmatched. Germline V lookup: CDR1 MNHEY, CDR2 SMNVEV (reference sequence). CDR3 size: 16 residues. The CDR3 DNA reads as TGTGCCAGCTGGGGACTAGCGGGACGCACCACAGATACGCAGTATTTT. This codes for CASWGLAGRTTDTQYF.

This clone was detected once. The chain is built from TRBV9 and TRBJ1-1, with a possible D match to TRBD1 (6 bases). Germline V gene data show CDR1 as SGDLS and CDR2 as YYNGEE. The V gene lost 1 base and the J gene lost 6 bases, with 10 bases spanning the gap. The CDR3 extends over 13 amino acids. The CDR3 DNA reads TGTGCCAGCAGCGTAAACAGGGCGGCTGAAGCTTTCTTT. Translated: CASSVNRAAEAFF.

The chain couples TRBV5-6 to TRBJ1-4; D ambiguous. CDR3 length: 14 residues. Between the trimmed V and J ends, which lost 4 bases and 6 bases, there was a span of 13 bases. CDR1 is SGHDT and CDR2 is YYEEEE in the germline V gene. Written as DNA, the CDR3 is TGTGCCAGCAGCGCCCGGTCCCCGTATGAAAAACTGTTTTTT. Translation gives CASSARSPYEKLFF.

The rearrangement uses TRBV2 and TRBJ2-1, with a tentative D call TRBD2 (5 bases). V lost 7 bases and J 7 bases, leaving 8 bases between the germline ends. The CDR3 spans 11 residues. Germline CDR1 SNHLY, CDR2 FYNNEI. CDR3 sequence: CASKLDNEQFF. The CDR3 DNA reads as TGTGCCAGCAAACTAGATAATGAGCAGTTCTTC.

This sequence joins TRBV6-5 and TRBJ2-3; possible D gene TRBD1, 6 bases. The V and J ends lost 7 bases and 2 bases respectively, with 10 bases between them. Germline V lookup: CDR1 MNHEY, CDR2 SVGAGI. The CDR3 totals 13 residues. The CDR3 loop reads CASKRGFTDTQYF. The DNA for the CDR3 is TGTGCCAGCAAGAGGGGGTTCACAGATACGCAGTATTTT.

This chain joins TRBV19 and TRBJ1-5, with D perhaps matching TRBD1 (5 bases). V was pared by 2 bases and J by 0 bases, with 11 bases between. The CDR3 runs 16 residues. CDR1 is LNHDA and CDR2 is SQIVND in the germline V gene (reference sequence). CDR3 amino acids: CASSITAGPSNQPQHF. The CDR3 DNA reads TGTGCCAGTAGTATAACGGCGGGGCCTAGCAATCAGCCCCAGCATTTT.